This T cell receptor (beta chain) originates from a study of Graves' ophthalmopathy and Graves' hyperthyroidism (dated 2018 in TCRdb). Study-wide context: Peripheral blood samples were taken at the time of initial diagnosis, before any treatment was given. T-cell repertoires of thyroid tissue and blood were compared in more than 5 hyperthyroidism patients. TCR beta repertoire signatures were used to distinguish Graves' ophthalmopathy from Graves' hyperthyroidism and to predict progression to ophthalmopathy. In total, around 140 blood samples were TCR-sequenced: fewer than 50 ophthalmopathy, under 85 hyperthyroidism and roughly 17 hyperthyroidism-to-ophthalmopathy patients. For independent validation, a separate cohort was made up of roughly 19 hyperthyroidism patients plus 17 patients who later progressed from hyperthyroidism to ophthalmopathy. Following sampling, methimazole starting at 30 mg daily was administered to hyperthyroidism patients, and high-dose intravenous methylprednisolone was administered to ophthalmopathy patients. To explore V-J signatures that distinguish ophthalmopathy from hyperthyroidism, a discovery set of around 100 patients was enrolled, made up of 40 to 45 with ophthalmopathy and fewer than 60 with stable hyperthyroidism.

TCR beta CDR3 regions were amplified from RNA transcripts for repertoire sequencing. The first round of RT-PCR was done with HTBI primers and the Qiagen OneStep RT-PCR kit, and was followed by a second round of multiplex PCR, then size selection and purification. Libraries were sequenced paired-end with 100 bp reads on an Illumina HiSeq2000. The authors' pipeline ran thus. Reads were processed with SOAPnuke, discarding reads with adapters, uncalled bases, mean Phred below 15, or no exact constant-primer or identifier match. High-quality paired reads were merged with COPE v1.2.5. Unique nucleotide sequences were defined as clonotypes and aligned to IMGT TRB V, D and J references using MiTCR v1.1. The analysis was limited to V-J combinations with a frequency above 0.0001, which together covered 99.2% of repertoires. A TCR clonal expansion and chaos score per V-J combination was defined as the ratio of F50 clonal expansion to chaos observed in the TCRdist matrix. Welch's t-statistics and random forest were used to narrow the features down to 13 V-J combinations, which were then fed into a naive Bayes classifier. The Morisita-Horn index was used to measure how similar the thyroid and blood repertoires were. The public reads were reprocessed in TCRdb via fastp at Q25 and MiXCR, keeping in-frame beta chains. Each CDR3 protein gets just one entry, which takes the most common genes and DNA from the rows behind it. TCRdb, rather than the study authors, made the V and J calls. Counted in this sample were 650,000 to 900,000 distinct CDR3 sequences; 40% of them appeared once. The ten largest clones add up to 44% of the sample.

For this clonotype: Its antigen is unknown. No base quality information exists; no much larger clone differs at one position.

Ophthalmopathy patients were characterized by moderately to severely active disease, a Clinical Activity Score of at least 3, a NOSPECS grade of at least 4, and a disease duration under 3 months. Anyone with other autoimmune diseases, uncontrolled infections, pregnancy or lactation was excluded from the study. Clinical symptoms, serum thyroxine, TRAb, thyroid ultrasound and orbital computed tomography formed the basis of the diagnosis. Ficoll-Paque density gradient centrifugation was used to isolate PBMCs from under 11 ml of fresh peripheral blood. Trizol reagent was used to extract the total RNA, and its quality was then checked on an Agilent 2100 Bioanalyzer. Overall study outcomes, separate from this receptor: Ophthalmopathy was separated from stable hyperthyroidism by the 13-signature model with just under 90% sensitivity and 81% to 84% specificity in cross-validation and with 80%/75% in the test set. In validation, the model predicted ophthalmopathy progression with 55% to 71% sensitivity and around 72% specificity; about a dozen predicted patients were CT-confirmed with GO in a median of about 6.1 months. Sample size was not predetermined statistically, and investigators were not blinded to group allocation. Among expanded thyroid clonotypes with frequency above 0.001, most also showed up in blood, which suggests that blood repertoires may reflect the thyroid immune response.

The CDR3 holds 14 amino acids from the cysteine to the phenylalanine. The DNA shown is the 42-base CDR3, in frame from base 1. V is reduced by 4 bases and J by 2 bases, leaving a spacing of 12 bases between them. CDR1 DFQATT and CDR2 SNEGSKA are derived from the germline V gene (reference sequence). The receptor was derived from an adult man with Graves' ophthalmopathy. The sequence links TRBV20-1 to TRBJ1-3; TRBD1 is possibly the D segment (5 matching bases). The sample consisted of peripheral blood. The CDR3 has the sequence CSATQGTAGNTIYF. Read as DNA, the sequence is TGCAGTGCTACTCAGGGAACAGCTGGAAACACCATATATTTT.